This T cell receptor beta chain originates from a study of blood T cell repertoires in COVID-19. Here immunoSEQ multiplex PCR was the method, and the copy in TCRdb shows in-frame clones only, minus some. The profile shows about 47,000 clones, around 70% of them singletons. J gave up 8 bases and V 0 bases, and 6 bases lay outside the gene matches. The CDR3 sequence is 14 residues long. Germline CDR1 is SGHRS and CDR2 is YFSETQ. The material sequenced was peripheral blood. The chain couples TRBV5-1 to TRBJ1-2, with 8 bases fitting TRBD1. The clonotype was recovered from an older man with acute or convalescent COVID-19. The DNA for the CDR3 is TGCGCCAGCAGCTTGGCAGGGGGCAACGGGGGCTACACCTTC. It is translated as CASSLAGGNGGYTF.